This entry lists 22 T cell receptor beta chains sequenced from one sample in a study of neurological immune-mediated disorders. MiXCR was run by TCRdb on the 5' RACE reads, yielding one entry per CDR3 protein. The sample records 30,000 to 40,000 distinct CDR3 sequences, around 10% being singletons. Time point noted: technical triplicate 1. Sequenced input: PBMCs. These receptors were obtained from a man in his 60s with HTLV-1-associated myelopathy (HAM/TSP).

There are many counts of this clonotype. V usage is TRBV7-9 and J usage is TRBJ2-2; 7 positions match TRBD1. Germline loops: CDR1 SEHNR, CDR2 FQNEAQ (reference sequence). J was trimmed by 11 bases and V by 3 bases; bases with no gene match: 6. The CDR3 spans 13 residues. CDR3: CASSLSGGDELFF. The CDR3 coding sequence is TGTGCCAGCAGCTTGTCAGGGGGTGACGAGCTGTTTTTT.

Ten or more counts support this clonotype. The genes are TRBV5-1 and TRBJ1-1; D may be TRBD1 (5 bases). This CDR3 is 14 amino acids long. Germline V gene sequence: CDR1 SGHRS, CDR2 YFSETQ. With 4 bases removed from V and 3 bases from J, the gap between germline ends came to 13 bases. CDR3 nucleotide sequence: TGCGCCAGCAGCCTGGGGCGGGGGGACACTGAAGCTTTCTTT. Its translation: CASSLGRGDTEAFF. Drawing the rest from reference TRBV5-1 and TRBJ1-1, the complete variable domain is KAGVTQTPRYLIKTRGQQVTLSCSPISGHRSVSWYQQTPGQGLQFLFEYFSETQRNKGNFPGRFSGRQFSNSRSEMNVSTLELGDSALYLCASSLGRGDTEAFFGQGTRLTVV.

In its sample, this clonotype was seen many times. The genes are TRBV20-1 and TRBJ2-7, with D tentatively TRBD2 (7 bases). Trimming took 3 bases from V and 6 from J, leaving 15 bases between them. Looked up from germline, CDR1 is DFQATT and CDR2 is SNEGSKA (reference sequence). The CDR3 loop spans 13 amino acids. CDR3 loop: CSARRGGTGEQYF. CDR3 bases: TGCAGTGCTAGGAGGGGGGGGACGGGCGAGCAGTACTTC.

The table lists this clonotype with many counts. The chain links TRBV5-1 to TRBJ2-7; 8 bases are a match to TRBD1. The CDR3 length is 14 residues. V trimming: 3 bases; J trimming: 5 bases; junction bases outside the gene matches: 7. Germline CDR1 is SGHRS and CDR2 is YFSETQ. CDR3 sequence reads: CASSWTGQMNEQYF. The CDR3 DNA sequence: TGCGCCAGCAGCTGGACAGGGCAAATGAACGAGCAGTACTTC.

The table lists this clonotype with a few counts. V is TRBV6-1 and J is TRBJ2-1; D is perhaps TRBD1 or TRBD2 (5 bases each). CDR3 length equals 15 residues. The V and J ends lost 7 bases and 10 bases respectively, with 23 bases between them. CDR1 MNHNS and CDR2 SASEGT come from the germline V gene. CDR3 protein: CASTTPGRTLREQFF. The CDR3 region has the DNA TGTGCCAGCACAACGCCGGGACGGACACTAAGGGAGCAGTTCTTC.

This chain links TRBV28 with TRBJ2-7, with TRBD1 matching over 10 bases. CDR3 length: 16 amino acids. Germline trimming cut 0 bases from V and 0 bases from J; bases unmatched to any gene: 2. CDR1 MDHEN and CDR2 SYDVKM come from the germline V gene. The CDR3 protein is CASSLWGQGSSYEQYF. DNA for the CDR3: TGTGCCAGCAGTTTATGGGGACAGGGGAGCTCCTACGAGCAGTACTTC.

At least ten counts were recorded for this clonotype. This sequence joins TRBV14 and TRBJ2-2; a possible D gene is TRBD1 (5 bases). The CDR3 has 16 residues. V was clipped by 1 base and J by 5 bases, with 14 bases between them. Germline lookup yields CDR1 SGHDN and CDR2 FVKESK. In DNA, the CDR3 is TGTGCCAGCAGCCAAGGACAGACCTCTTTGACCGGGGAGCTGTTTTTT. It translates to CASSQGQTSLTGELFF.

This clonotype was recorded many times. The chain carries TRBV30 and TRBJ2-7; TRBD2 might be the D (5 bases). The CDR3 has 15 residues. Between the trimmed V and J ends, which lost 1 base and 5 bases, there was a span of 18 bases. The germline V gene has CDR1 GTSNPN and CDR2 SVGIG (reference sequence). The CDR3 sequence: CAWSAARGGSDEQYF. The CDR3 nucleotides read TGTGCCTGGAGTGCCGCCCGGGGTGGTAGCGACGAGCAGTACTTC.

This clonotype was detected many times. The chain recombines TRBV20-1 with TRBJ2-5; 8 bases align to TRBD1. Germline CDR1 and CDR2: DFQATT and SNEGSKA (reference sequence). This CDR3 spans 13 amino acids. V was pared by 1 base and J by 4 bases, with 2 bases of the junction left unmatched. As DNA, the CDR3 is TGCAGTGCTAGAGGACAGGGGTTAGAGACCCAGTACTTC. Translating it yields CSARGQGLETQYF.

This clonotype occurred many times. The V gene is TRBV3-1, the J gene TRBJ2-2; D is unresolved. Germline V gives CDR1 LGHDT, CDR2 YNNKEL (reference sequence). The CDR3 consists of 13 residues. Trimming removed 5 bases at V and 4 bases at J, with 8 bases between. CDR3 sequence (DNA): TGTGCCAGCAGCACTCACGTCACCGGGGAGCTGTTTTTT. Residues: CASSTHVTGELFF.

This clonotype has ten or more counts. J is TRBJ1-1 and V is TRBV27; TRBD1 aligns across 8 bases. The V segment lost 5 bases and the J segment 4 bases; nucleotides outside the gene matches: 9. There are 15 residues in the CDR3. The germline CDR1 and CDR2 sequences are MNHEY and SMNVEV (reference sequence). The CDR3 region has the DNA TGTGCCAGCAGTCCAGGGACAGGTGGGGGCACTGAAGCTTTCTTT. Its translation: CASSPGTGGGTEAFF.

At least ten counts were recorded for this clonotype. This chain uses TRBV28 with TRBJ1-1; D is undetermined. V was pared by 8 bases and J by 2 bases, with 21 bases between. The V gene's germline CDR1 is MDHEN and CDR2 SYDVKM. This CDR3 contains 16 residues. CDR3 region: CASDEASNNDNTEAFF. The DNA of the CDR3 is TGTGCCAGCGATGAAGCGAGCAACAATGACAACACTGAAGCTTTCTTT.

This clonotype showed up many times. The chain links TRBV5-1 to TRBJ2-2; 10 bases are a match to TRBD1. The CDR3 runs to 18 residues. V dropped 2 bases and J dropped 4; count of bases not matched to a gene: 11. Germline CDR1 SGHRS, CDR2 YFSETQ. The CDR3 sequence is CASSFQLDRGLGTGELFF. CDR3 bases: TGCGCCAGCAGCTTTCAACTTGACAGGGGGCTTGGCACCGGGGAGCTGTTTTTT.

Remarks on this clonotype: The junction departs from the called germline gene at one end, perhaps through a read error. The rearrangement joins TRBV10-3 to TRBJ2-3, with 10 bases identical to TRBD2. The CDR3 is 15 amino acids. Germline lookup yields CDR1 ENHRY and CDR2 SYGVKD. The CDR3 region is CVISPSGRAIDTQYF. In nucleotides, the CDR3 is TGTGTCATCAGTCCCAGCGGGAGGGCCATAGATACACAGTATTTT.

The V call is TRBV20-1, the J call TRBJ2-7; D uncertain. V was trimmed by 7 bases and J by 4 bases, leaving 17 bases between them. CDR1 and CDR2 (germline): DFQATT, SNEGSKA (reference sequence). The CDR3 is 13 amino acids. The CDR3 region has the DNA TGCAGTGATAGGATGACCGTCTCATACGAGCAGTACTTC. Translating gives CSDRMTVSYEQYF.

V and J are TRBV19 and TRBJ1-1, with a tentative D call TRBD1 (6 bases). V was shortened by 4 bases and J by 0 bases, with 15 bases between the two germline ends. From germline, CDR1 is LNHDA and CDR2 SQIVND (reference sequence). CDR3 size: 16 residues. CDR3 in amino acids: CASSSGGPLLNTEAFF. CDR3 DNA sequence: TGTGCCAGTAGTAGCGGGGGCCCGCTTTTGAACACTGAAGCTTTCTTT. Supplemented by reference TRBV19 and TRBJ1-1, the full variable domain reads DGGITQSPKYLFRKEGQNVTLSCEQNLNHDAMYWYRQDPGQGLRLIYYSQIVNDFQKGDIAEGYSVSREKKESFPLTVTSAQKNPTAFYLCASSSGGPLLNTEAFFGQGTRLTVV.

Worth noting for this clonotype: Because the CDR3's place on the DNA is in doubt, the DNA is left out and the CDR3 is given as listed by TCRdb. The chain has TRBV20-1 and TRBJ1-1. Germline V gene lookup returns CDR1 DFQATT and CDR2 SNEGSKA (reference sequence). The CDR3 adds up to 19 amino acids, both ends counted. The CDR3 loop is CSFYICSAREKWVNSEAFF.

This clonotype was detected ten times or more. Written as DNA, the CDR3 is TGTGCCAGCAGTCCATGGACTAGCGGGACTACAGATACGCAGTATTTT. Translating it yields CASSPWTSGTTDTQYF. The chain couples TRBV6-1 to TRBJ2-3, with TRBD2 identical over 12 bases. Germline CDR1 reads MNHNS; CDR2 reads SASEGT. V was clipped by 5 bases and J by 3 bases; unmatched bases: 6. This CDR3 spans 16 amino acids.

This clonotype has ten or more counts. The chain couples TRBV5-1 to TRBJ2-1; TRBD2 is a possible D gene (6 bases). Germline V gene sequence: CDR1 SGHRS, CDR2 YFSETQ. The V and J ends lost 1 base and 2 bases respectively, with 13 bases between them. CDR3 length: 16 residues. The CDR3 is CASSLPTGSTYNEQFF. DNA for the CDR3: TGCGCCAGCAGCTTGCCGACCGGGAGTACCTACAATGAGCAGTTCTTC.

This clonotype was seen ten or more times. The V gene is TRBV28, the J gene TRBJ2-7; TRBD1 is a possible D gene (6 bases). This CDR3 has 18 residues. Germline CDR1 and CDR2: MDHEN and SYDVKM. V lost 2 bases and J 4 bases, leaving 24 bases between the germline ends. CDR3 region: CASSLGRFHRAQSYEQYF. CDR3 DNA: TGTGCCAGCAGTTTAGGGCGATTTCACAGGGCCCAGAGTTACGAGCAGTACTTC.

This clonotype was observed many times. The J gene is TRBJ1-2, the V gene TRBV27, with D maybe TRBD1 (5 bases). The CDR3 has 14 residues. From germline, CDR1 is MNHEY and CDR2 SMNVEV (reference sequence). Between the trimmed V and J ends, which lost 3 bases and 2 bases, there was a span of 10 bases. In nucleotides, the CDR3 is TGTGCCAGCAGTTTGAGGGAGGGGAACTATGGCTACACCTTC. Protein product: CASSLREGNYGYTF.

This clonotype occurred many times. This rearrangement joins TRBV5-1 to TRBJ2-7; possible D gene TRBD1, 6 bases. This CDR3 is 15 amino acids long. Per the germline V gene, CDR1 is SGHRS and CDR2 is YFSETQ. V was pared by 0 bases and J by 3 bases, with 13 bases between. The CDR3 loop is CASSLVATGDYEQYF. In nucleotides, the CDR3 is TGCGCCAGCAGCTTGGTAGCGACAGGAGACTACGAGCAGTACTTC.